What follows are 26 T cell receptor beta chains derived from one specimen sequenced in a study of shared clonotypes between healthy human individuals. The repertoire was sequenced with immunoSEQ multiplex PCR; TCRdb's copy has only in-frame clones and lacks some. The sample lists about 2.5 million clones; around 90% were seen once. Sequencing input: naive CD4+ T cells from PBMCs. Subset given: CD45RA+ positively selected. These receptors came from a man aged 18 to 30 in good health. Some clones in this sample may be carry-over from other donors' samples.

The chain employs TRBV25-1 and TRBJ2-1, with TRBD2 matching over 9 bases. V was clipped by 4 bases and J by 1 base; unmatched bases: 5. The germline V gene encodes CDR1 MGHDK and CDR2 SYGVNS. This CDR3 is 16 amino acids long. For the CDR3, the DNA is TGTGCCAGCAGTGCCCCGACTAGCGGATCCTACAATGAGCAGTTCTTC. Encoded protein: CASSAPTSGSYNEQFF.

This chain connects TRBV18 to TRBJ1-2; unclear D gene. This CDR3 has 14 residues. Looked up from germline, CDR1 is KGHSH and CDR2 is LQKENI. V was trimmed by 4 bases and J by 4 bases, leaving 13 bases between them. CDR3 bases: TGTGCCAGCTCACAGGAGGGCGCGAGCTATGGCTACACCTTC. This encodes CASSQEGASYGYTF.

The V gene is TRBV18, the J gene TRBJ1-3, with D perhaps matching TRBD1 (5 bases). The germline V and J ends were trimmed by 1 base and 0 bases, with 22 bases remaining between them. Germline values: CDR1 KGHSH, CDR2 LQKENI. The CDR3 contains 20 residues. CDR3 coding DNA: TGTGCCAGCTCACCACGCGTCGCAGACCCGGCAGGGACCTCTGGAAACACCATATATTTT. It is translated as CASSPRVADPAGTSGNTIYF.

This clone was found once. This rearrangement joins TRBV7-3 to TRBJ2-2; D is uncertain. V lost 0 bases and J 0 bases, leaving 8 bases between the germline ends. CDR1 is SGHTA, CDR2 FQGTGA, per germline. There are 16 residues in the CDR3. The chain's CDR3 is CASSLTRSTNTGELFF. The CDR3 coding sequence is TGTGCCAGCAGCTTAACGAGGTCAACGAACACCGGGGAGCTGTTTTTT. Full variable domain (rest looked up from reference TRBV7-3 and TRBJ2-2): GAGVSQTPSNKVTEKGKYVELRCDPISGHTALYWYRQSLGQGPEFLIYFQGTGAADDSGLPNDRFFAVRPEGSVSTLKIQRTERGDSAVYLCASSLTRSTNTGELFFGEGSRLTVL.

The chain has TRBV4-1 and TRBJ2-1; 8 bases agree with TRBD2. This CDR3 contains 16 residues. Germline values: CDR1 MGHRA, CDR2 YSYEKL. The junction had 7 bases not matched to a gene; V was cut back by 0 bases and J by 6 bases. CDR3 in DNA: TGCGCCAGCAGCCAAGATCCGGCTAGCGGGCGCAATGAGCAGTTCTTC. It encodes CASSQDPASGRNEQFF.

This clone was detected once. The CDR3 coding sequence is TGCGCCAGCAGCTGGGGACAGGGATCAGATACGCAGTATTTT. Protein: CASSWGQGSDTQYF. The rearrangement links TRBV5-1 to TRBJ2-3; 9 bases fit TRBD1. The germline gives CDR1 SGHRS, CDR2 YFSETQ. This CDR3 region has 14 residues. The J segment lost 4 bases and the V segment lost 3 bases, leaving 3 bases of the junction unmatched.

This clone was detected many times. This chain links TRBV5-1 with TRBJ1-1; D may be TRBD1 (5 bases). CDR3 size: 15 residues. The V end lost 3 bases, the J end lost 1 base, and 13 bases lay between the germline ends. In germline, CDR1 is SGHRS, CDR2 YFSETQ. DNA for the CDR3: TGCGCCAGCAGCTCGACTTACACAGGGAACACTGAAGCTTTCTTT. Translated: CASSSTYTGNTEAFF.

The CDR3 loop is CASTWRTSGTTYEQYF. The CDR3 bases are TGTGCCAGCACCTGGAGGACTAGCGGGACTACCTACGAGCAGTACTTC. This chain connects TRBV7-9 to TRBJ2-7; 12 nucleotides match TRBD2. This CDR3 is 16 amino acids long. Germline-derived CDR1 and CDR2 are SEHNR and FQNEAQ (reference sequence). V trimming: 7 bases; J trimming: 2 bases; junction bases outside the gene matches: 9.

This clone came up a few times. The chain links TRBV30 to TRBJ1-3; TRBD1 might be the D (6 bases). This CDR3 contains 12 residues. V lost 0 bases, J lost 13 bases, and 13 bases lay in between. Germline CDR1 and CDR2: GTSNPN and SVGIG (reference sequence). The CDR3 region has the DNA TGTGCCTGGAGTGTACTCCGGGGGCTGATATATTTT. Amino acids: CAWSVLRGLIYF.

The V and J genes are TRBV7-6 and TRBJ2-5; D gene uncertain. Trimming took 5 bases from V and 3 from J, leaving 4 bases between them. The CDR3 has 11 residues. CDR1 is SGHVS, CDR2 FNYEAQ, per germline. For the CDR3, the DNA is TGTGCCAGCAGCGCAGAAGAGACCCAGTACTTC. Translated: CASSAEETQYF.

This clone showed up just a few times. J is TRBJ2-2 and V is TRBV4-2; D not certain. This CDR3 is built from 15 residues. V lost 3 bases, J lost 5 bases, and 13 bases lay in between. CDR1 and CDR2 (germline): LGHNA, YNFKEQ. Here the CDR3 DNA reads TGTGCCAGCAGCCATGATCCAACGGAGACCGGGGAGCTGTTTTTT. This sequence encodes CASSHDPTETGELFF.

The chain carries TRBV7-8 and TRBJ2-7; 8 nucleotides align to TRBD2. The CDR3 extends over 17 amino acids. The V gene end was trimmed by 6 bases and the J gene end by 7 bases; junction bases not matched to a gene: 20. Per germline, CDR1 SGHVS and CDR2 FQNEAQ. The chain's CDR3 is CASSPFGGGTTLGEQYF. CDR3 DNA: TGTGCCAGCAGTCCCTTCGGGGGGGGGACTACCCTGGGAGAGCAGTACTTC. Filled out from reference TRBV7-8 and TRBJ2-7, the complete variable domain reads GAGVSQSPRYKVAKRGQDVALRCDPISGHVSLFWYQQALGQGPEFLTYFQNEAQLDKSGLPSDRFFAERPEGSVSTLKIQRTQQEDSAVYLCASSPFGGGTTLGEQYFGPGTRLTVT.

This chain links TRBV7-2 with TRBJ2-7, with 11 positions matching TRBD2. Trimming cost V 6 bases and J 3 bases; bases outside gene matches: 4. The length of the CDR3 is 14 residues. The germline V gene has CDR1 SGHTA and CDR2 FQGNSA. The CDR3: CASSSSGGLYEQYF. The CDR3 region has the DNA TGTGCCAGCAGTTCTAGCGGGGGGCTCTACGAGCAGTACTTC.

In this sample, this clone turned up a few times. J is TRBJ2-2 and V is TRBV11-3; TRBD1 might be the D (5 bases). The CDR3 loop spans 16 amino acids. Germline CDR1 is SGHNT and CDR2 is YENEEA. V gave up 3 bases and J gave up 3 bases, with 14 bases separating them. The CDR3 bases are TGTGCCAGCAGCTTTACTCAGGGTCAGGACACCGGGGAGCTGTTTTTT. It encodes CASSFTQGQDTGELFF.

The rearrangement links TRBV4-3 to TRBJ2-2; 8 bases match TRBD1. This CDR3 region has 17 residues. CDR1 is LGHNA and CDR2 is YSLEER in the germline V gene. With V trimmed by 5 bases and J by 0 bases, 8 bases remained unmatched. CDR3 sequence (DNA): TGCGCCAGCAGCTCGCCGGGACAGGCATCGAACACCGGGGAGCTGTTTTTT. The encoded protein is CASSSPGQASNTGELFF.

The V call is TRBV5-6, the J call TRBJ1-2, with TRBD1 as a possible D gene (5 bases). V gave up 0 bases and J gave up 0 bases, with 18 bases separating them. The CDR3 consists of 18 residues. Looked up from germline, CDR1 is SGHDT and CDR2 is YYEEEE. The CDR3: CASSLDRRDDPANYGYTF. DNA for the CDR3: TGTGCCAGCAGCTTGGATCGCAGGGATGACCCTGCTAACTATGGCTACACCTTC.

This clone was recorded only once. This chain joins TRBV29-1 and TRBJ2-4; unclear D gene. The germline CDR1 and CDR2 sequences are SQVTM and ANQGSEA. The CDR3 contains 14 residues. V lost 7 bases and J 1 base, leaving 14 bases between the germline ends. CDR3 protein: CSAVPSGAKNIQYF. The DNA of the CDR3 is TGCAGCGCAGTACCCAGTGGGGCCAAAAACATTCAGTACTTC.

The rearrangement links TRBV7-6 to TRBJ1-1; possible D gene TRBD1, 6 bases. CDR3 size: 14 residues. CDR1 is SGHVS, CDR2 FNYEAQ, per germline. Between the trimmed V and J ends, which lost 5 bases and 0 bases, there was a span of 10 bases. CDR3 region: CASSPRTVNTEAFF. The CDR3 DNA reads TGTGCCAGCAGCCCAAGGACAGTGAACACTGAAGCTTTCTTT. Full variable domain (missing parts from reference TRBV7-6 and TRBJ1-1): GAGVSQSPRYKVTKRGQDVALRCDPISGHVSLYWYRQALGQGPEFLTYFNYEAQQDKSGLPNDRFSAERPEGSISTLTIQRTEQRDSAMYRCASSPRTVNTEAFFGQGTRLTVV.

This rearrangement joins TRBV15 to TRBJ1-4, with D tentatively TRBD1 (5 bases). Germline lookup yields CDR1 LNHNV and CDR2 YYDKDF (reference sequence). V lost 0 bases and J lost 4, with 18 bases in between. The CDR3 covers 18 residues. CDR3 protein: CATSRDVVRVMSNEKLFF. The CDR3 region has the DNA TGTGCCACCAGCAGAGATGTAGTCAGGGTCATGAGTAATGAAAAACTGTTTTTT.

The rearrangement uses TRBV6-5 and TRBJ2-7, with D unclear. V lost 6 bases to trimming and J lost 6 bases, with 15 bases between them. Germline loops: CDR1 MNHEY, CDR2 SVGAGI. The CDR3 totals 13 residues. CDR3 DNA: TGTGCCAGCAGAAGTAGAGTGGGCAGCGAGCAGTACTTC. It is translated as CASRSRVGSEQYF.

The rearrangement joins TRBV19 to TRBJ2-5; D may correspond to TRBD1 or TRBD2 (5 bases each). Trimming took off 10 bases at V and 4 bases at J, with 19 bases between the two ends. CDR1 and CDR2 from the germline V gene are LNHDA and SQIVND (reference sequence). The CDR3 has 14 residues. Here the CDR3 reads CATSTGTAGETQYF. DNA of the CDR3: TGTGCCACCTCCACCGGGACCGCAGGAGAGACCCAGTACTTC.

This clone turned up a few times. The chain couples TRBV5-1 to TRBJ2-2, with D possibly being TRBD2 (6 bases). The germline CDR1 and CDR2 sequences are SGHRS and YFSETQ. Trimming took 0 bases from V and 11 from J, leaving 14 bases between them. The CDR3 has 14 residues. The CDR3 DNA reads as TGCGCCAGCAGCTTGGTCGGGAGCAGCAGCGAGCTGTTTTTT. It translates to CASSLVGSSSELFF. The variable domain in full, completed from reference TRBV5-1 and TRBJ2-2, reads KAGVTQTPRYLIKTRGQQVTLSCSPISGHRSVSWYQQTPGQGLQFLFEYFSETQRNKGNFPGRFSGRQFSNSRSEMNVSTLELGDSALYLCASSLVGSSSELFFGEGSRLTVL.

V usage is TRBV28 and J usage is TRBJ2-7, with 8 bases matching TRBD2. In germline, CDR1 is MDHEN, CDR2 SYDVKM. After removal of 6 bases from V and 1 base from J, the junction contained 11 bases not matched to a gene. This CDR3 has 16 amino acids. The CDR3 sequence: CASRPTGTRSSYEQYF. DNA for the CDR3: TGTGCCAGCAGACCCACCGGGACTAGAAGTTCCTACGAGCAGTACTTC.

This rearrangement joins TRBV2 to TRBJ2-7; 7 bases line up with TRBD1. CDR3 length: 14 residues. Unmatched junction bases numbered 4, after V lost 5 bases and J lost 0 bases. Germline lookup yields CDR1 SNHLY and CDR2 FYNNEI. The CDR3 DNA reads TGTGCCAGCAGTAAGGACAGGAACTCCTACGAGCAGTACTTC. Translated, it gives CASSKDRNSYEQYF.

CDR3 protein: CASMTHEQFF. The CDR3 nucleotides are TGTGCTAGTATGACCCATGAGCAGTTCTTC. V gene TRBV12-5 combines with J gene TRBJ2-1; no definite D call. Germline lookup yields CDR1 LGHNT and CDR2 FRNRAP. The CDR3 loop spans 10 amino acids. V lost 8 bases to trimming and J lost 8 bases, with 7 bases between them. Looking up the rest from reference TRBV12-5 and TRBJ2-1 gives the full variable domain: DARVTQTPRHKVTEMGQEVTMRCQPILGHNTVFWYRQTMMQGLELLAYFRNRAPLDDSGMPKDRFSAEMPDATLATLKIQPSEPRDSAVYFCASMTHEQFFGPGTRLTVL.

In the case of this clone: The sample carries other DNA sequences with the same CDR3. The CDR3 DNA is TGTGCCAGCAGCTTACTTGCGGGAGCGGATACGCAGTATTTT. Its protein is CASSLLAGADTQYF. The V call is TRBV7-3, the J call TRBJ2-3; 7 bases map to TRBD2. Germline V gene lookup returns CDR1 SGHTA and CDR2 FQGTGA. V trimming: 2 bases; J trimming: 6 bases; junction bases outside the gene matches: 5. The CDR3 contains 14 residues.